Shown below are 21 T cell receptor beta chains from a single sample sequenced in a study of a mutant IDH1 vaccine in newly diagnosed glioma. No antigen has been identified for these receptors. The assay was immunoSEQ multiplex PCR, and TCRdb's table has in-frame clones only and misses some. The sample has tens of thousands of clones; about 81% are singletons. Time point here: week 47, end of study. It was 300 ug of mutant IDH1 20-mer peptide that made up each vaccine dose, given with topical imiquimod. The sample was PBMCs, taken from a glioma patient whose treatment included an IDH1 peptide vaccine. The origin of the receptors is a man aged 40-55 years with glioma.

The CDR3 sequence: CASSSWTDYEQYV. In DNA, the CDR3 is TGTGCCAGCAGCTCCTGGACGGACTACGAGCAGTACGTC. The gene calls are TRBV11-3 and TRBJ2-7, with unresolved D. V lost 4 bases, J lost 3 bases, and 10 bases lay in between. CDR1 and CDR2 (germline): SGHNT, YENEEA. The CDR3 contains 13 residues.

The chain has TRBV30 and TRBJ2-5; no clear D. There are 13 residues in the CDR3. Trimming shortened V by 0 bases and J by 4 bases, and 9 bases separated the two germline ends. From germline, CDR1 is GTSNPN and CDR2 SVGIG (reference sequence). CDR3 in amino acids: CAWSVRTRETQYF. CDR3 nucleotide sequence: TGTGCCTGGAGTGTACGAACTCGAGAGACCCAGTACTTC.

This clone appeared a few times. The gene calls are TRBV6-5 and TRBJ2-7; perhaps TRBD2 as D (6 bases). Trimming shortened V by 5 bases and J by 3 bases, and 17 bases separated the two germline ends. CDR3 length equals 15 residues. CDR1 is MNHEY and CDR2 is SVGAGI in the germline V gene. This CDR3 reads CASSLDRVGLYEQYF. The DNA of the CDR3 is TGTGCCAGCAGTCTCGACAGAGTGGGACTCTACGAGCAGTACTTC.

The chain joins TRBV27 to TRBJ1-4, with TRBD1 identical over 9 bases. Trimming removed 3 bases from V and 8 bases from J; junction bases left unmatched: 10. The CDR3 has 16 amino acids. Germline loops: CDR1 MNHEY, CDR2 SMNVEV (reference sequence). CDR3 sequence: CASSFSPTGGLEKLFF. The CDR3 region has the DNA TGTGCCAGCAGTTTCTCTCCGACAGGGGGTCTGGAAAAACTGTTTTTT. The full variable domain, in which reference TRBV27 and TRBJ1-4 provide the parts outside the CDR3, is EAQVTQNPRYLITVTGKKLTVTCSQNMNHEYMSWYRQDPGLGLRQIYYSMNVEVTDKGDVPEGYKVSRKEKRNFPLILESPSPNQTSLYFCASSFSPTGGLEKLFFGSGTQLSVL.

This chain links TRBV19 with TRBJ2-1, with D tentatively TRBD2 (5 bases). Germline lookup yields CDR1 LNHDA and CDR2 SQIVND (reference sequence). This CDR3 contains 14 residues. Trimming took 2 bases from V and 4 from J, leaving 9 bases between them. CDR3 DNA sequence: TGTGCCAGTAGTATACCGGGGTTATACAATGAGCAGTTCTTC. This gives the protein CASSIPGLYNEQFF.

The chain has TRBV9 and TRBJ2-7; D not certain. CDR1 and CDR2 from the germline V gene are SGDLS and YYNGEE. This CDR3 is 13 amino acids long. V was clipped by 4 bases and J by 4 bases, with 12 bases between them. Here the CDR3 DNA reads TGTGCCAGCAGCCCGTGGAACGGGTACGAGCAGTACTTC. Translation: CASSPWNGYEQYF.

This clone was detected only once. V and J are TRBV16 and TRBJ1-1, with D perhaps TRBD1 (5 bases). The germline V gene encodes CDR1 KGHSY and CDR2 FQNENV. CDR3 size: 16 residues. V lost 3 bases to trimming and J lost 6 bases, with 20 bases between them. DNA of the CDR3: TGTGCCAGCAGCCAGCCCTTTGACAGTTTTGGGGCTGAAGCTTTCTTT. It encodes CASSQPFDSFGAEAFF. Together with reference TRBV16 and TRBJ1-1, the CDR3 gives the full variable domain: GEEVAQTPKHLVRGEGQKAKLYCAPIKGHSYVFWYQQVLKNEFKFLISFQNENVFDETGMPKERFSAKCLPNSPCSLEIQATKLEDSAVYFCASSQPFDSFGAEAFFGQGTRLTVV.

This clone appeared a single time. At one end the junction does not follow the germline gene, possibly because of a read error. The genes are TRBV6-6 and TRBJ1-1; D is perhaps TRBD1 (6 bases). The CDR3 runs 14 residues. The germline gives CDR1 MNHNY, CDR2 SVGAGI (reference sequence). CDR3 nucleotide sequence: TGTGCCAGCAGAACTGGGACACTGAACCCTGAAGCTTTCTTT. Amino acid sequence: CASRTGTLNPEAFF.

The rearrangement uses TRBV10-1 and TRBJ2-5; 15 bases are shared with TRBD2. The germline V gene encodes CDR1 WNHNN and CDR2 SYGVQD (reference sequence). The length of the CDR3 is 15 residues. The V segment lost 5 bases and the J segment 7 bases; nucleotides outside the gene matches: 5. The CDR3 sequence is CASSTGLAGGGTQYF. In DNA form, the CDR3 reads TGCGCCAGCAGTACGGGACTAGCGGGAGGTGGGACCCAGTACTTC.

This chain links TRBV30 with TRBJ2-2; D is unresolved. The CDR3 extends over 12 amino acids. Germline CDR1 and CDR2: GTSNPN and SVGIG (reference sequence). V shed 5 bases and J shed 3 bases, with 7 bases lying between them. The CDR3 DNA reads as TGTGCCTGGGCATCTTACACCGGGGAGCTGTTTTTT. Residues: CAWASYTGELFF.

The chain links TRBV9 to TRBJ2-7, with a weak D call TRBD1 (6 bases). CDR1 and CDR2 (germline): SGDLS, YYNGEE. The CDR3 length is 17 residues. V lost 4 bases, J lost 2 bases, and 22 bases lay in between. The DNA of the CDR3 is TGTGCCAGCAGCCGTAGGTCCCAGGGGCGACTAACCTACGAGCAGTACGTC. This translates into CASSRRSQGRLTYEQYV.

The chain links TRBV6-5 to TRBJ1-6, with 7 nucleotides matching TRBD1. V was pared by 7 bases and J by 7 bases, with 4 bases of the junction left unmatched. From germline, CDR1 is MNHEY and CDR2 SVGAGI. The CDR3 is made up of 13 amino acids. The CDR3 nucleotides read TGTGCCAGCACCGGGACAGAGAATTCACCCCTCCACTTT. Translated, it gives CASTGTENSPLHF.

J is TRBJ2-7 and V is TRBV5-6; a weak D match, TRBD1 (5 bases). V dropped 4 bases and J dropped 2 bases, with 16 bases sitting between them. The germline V gene has CDR1 SGHDT and CDR2 YYEEEE. The CDR3 loop spans 15 amino acids. The CDR3 DNA is TGTGCCAGCAGCGGAACAGGCTACCAGACCTACGAGCAGTACTTC. Its translation is CASSGTGYQTYEQYF.

J is TRBJ2-7 and V is TRBV28; 9 bases map to TRBD1. J gave up 0 bases and V 7 bases, and 7 bases lay outside the gene matches. Germline V gene sequence: CDR1 MDHEN, CDR2 SYDVKM. The CDR3 totals 15 residues. In nucleotides, the CDR3 is TGTGCCAGCACCAATGGACAGGGGAGCTCCTACGAGCAGTACTTC. It specifies CASTNGQGSSYEQYF.

The rearrangement links TRBV5-1 to TRBJ2-3; no firm D call. The germline V gene has CDR1 SGHRS and CDR2 YFSETQ. The V end lost 0 bases, the J end lost 6 bases, and 5 bases lay between the germline ends. The length of the CDR3 is 12 residues. CDR3 protein: CASSLAWDTQYF. The CDR3, as DNA: TGCGCCAGCAGCTTGGCCTGGGATACGCAGTATTTT.

This chain uses TRBV2 with TRBJ1-3; tentative D call: TRBD1 (5 bases). Germline V CDR1 and CDR2: SNHLY, FYNNEI. V was clipped by 6 bases and J by 0 bases, with 15 bases between them. The CDR3 is 16 residues long. Written as DNA, the CDR3 is TGTGCCAGCAGAGGTACTATCAGGGTCTCTGGAAACACCATATATTTT. It is translated as CASRGTIRVSGNTIYF.

This chain connects TRBV19 to TRBJ1-5; D might be TRBD1 (6 bases). Germline assignment: CDR1 LNHDA and CDR2 SQIVND (reference sequence). The CDR3 is 14 amino acids. Trimming removed 7 bases at V and 5 bases at J, with 15 bases between. The CDR3 protein is CASTKGDLYQPQHF. Here the CDR3 DNA reads TGTGCCAGTACCAAGGGGGACCTGTATCAGCCCCAGCATTTT.

The chain has TRBV5-8 and TRBJ2-2; D not resolved. Germline V gene sequence: CDR1 SGHTS, CDR2 YDEGEE. V shed 10 bases and J shed 1 base, with 17 bases lying between them. The CDR3 is made up of 15 amino acids. The CDR3 DNA follows: TGTGCCGACCCCTCAGGACGCATGAACACCGGGGAGCTGTTTTTT. Protein product: CADPSGRMNTGELFF.

The CDR3 is CASSLRAPVASGRGYNEQFF. The CDR3 nucleotides read TGCGCCAGCAGCTTGAGAGCCCCGGTGGCTAGCGGGAGGGGGTACAATGAGCAGTTCTTC. The gene calls are TRBV5-1 and TRBJ2-1; TRBD2 agrees at 12 bases. This CDR3 has 20 residues. Per germline, CDR1 SGHRS and CDR2 YFSETQ. With 1 base clipped from V and 4 bases from J, the junction kept 15 bases outside the gene matches.

This sequence joins TRBV18 and TRBJ2-5; 11 bases agree with TRBD1. Looked up from germline, CDR1 is KGHSH and CDR2 is LQKENI. J gave up 4 bases and V 3 bases, and 10 bases lay outside the gene matches. The CDR3 has 17 residues. The CDR3, as DNA: TGTGCCAGCTCACCGTCTCCCTCCGGGACAGGGGGAGAGACCCAGTACTTC. Translation: CASSPSPSGTGGETQYF. Full variable domain (rest looked up from reference TRBV18 and TRBJ2-5): NAGVMQNPRHLVRRRGQEARLRCSPMKGHSHVYWYRQLPEEGLKFMVYLQKENIIDESGMPKERFSAEFPKEGPSILRIQQVVRGDSAAYFCASSPSPSGTGGETQYFGPGTRLLVL.

V and J are TRBV5-8 and TRBJ1-4; the D is unclear. Trimming left V 4 bases short and J 3 bases short, with 13 bases between. The CDR3 spans 15 residues. Germline V gene sequence: CDR1 SGHTS, CDR2 YDEGEE. The CDR3 sequence is CASSLGIAPNEKLFF. The CDR3 DNA reads TGTGCCAGCAGCCTCGGCATAGCTCCTAATGAAAAACTGTTTTTT. The complete variable domain, with remaining parts taken from reference TRBV5-8 and TRBJ1-4, reads EAGVTQSPTHLIKTRGQQATLRCSPISGHTSVYWYQQALGLGLQFLLWYDEGEERNRGNFPPRFSGRQFPNYSSELNVNALELEDSALYLCASSLGIAPNEKLFFGSGTQLSVL.